This TCR beta chain emerged from a study of blood T cell repertoires in COVID-19. Authors' processing steps: By means of reference gene primer amplification, nucleated cell counts were estimated. Here immunoSEQ multiplex PCR was the method, and the copy in TCRdb shows in-frame clones only, minus some. That table is the source of V, J and clone size, and D and trimming were worked out from the DNA. The sample contains about 63,000 clones, about 81% of which appear only once. This CDR3 region has 16 residues. CDR1 SGHDT and CDR2 YYEEEE come from the germline V gene. The V gene lost 0 bases and the J gene lost 5 bases, with 16 bases spanning the gap.

The sequenced sample was peripheral blood. The TCR comes from a human donor in a cohort sampled during active COVID-19. The chain joins TRBV5-6 to TRBJ2-3; D possibly corresponds to TRBD1 (5 bases). CDR3 nucleotide sequence: TGTGCCAGCAGCTTGGGAATAGGGGTGGTAGGAGATACGCAGTATTTT. Protein sequence: CASSLGIGVVGDTQYF.